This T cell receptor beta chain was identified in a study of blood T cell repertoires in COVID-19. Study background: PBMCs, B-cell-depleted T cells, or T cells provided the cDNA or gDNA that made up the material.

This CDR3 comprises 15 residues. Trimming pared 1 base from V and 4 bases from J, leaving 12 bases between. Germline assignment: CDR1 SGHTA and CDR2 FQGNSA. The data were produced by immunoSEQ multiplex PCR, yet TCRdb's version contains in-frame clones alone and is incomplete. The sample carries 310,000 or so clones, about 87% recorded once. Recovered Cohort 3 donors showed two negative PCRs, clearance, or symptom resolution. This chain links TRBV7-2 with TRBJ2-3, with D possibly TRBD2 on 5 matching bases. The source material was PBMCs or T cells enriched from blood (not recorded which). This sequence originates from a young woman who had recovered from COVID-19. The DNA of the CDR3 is TGTGCCAGCAGCTTAGTCGCGGGCCCTTCAGATACGCAGTATTTT. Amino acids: CASSLVAGPSDTQYF.